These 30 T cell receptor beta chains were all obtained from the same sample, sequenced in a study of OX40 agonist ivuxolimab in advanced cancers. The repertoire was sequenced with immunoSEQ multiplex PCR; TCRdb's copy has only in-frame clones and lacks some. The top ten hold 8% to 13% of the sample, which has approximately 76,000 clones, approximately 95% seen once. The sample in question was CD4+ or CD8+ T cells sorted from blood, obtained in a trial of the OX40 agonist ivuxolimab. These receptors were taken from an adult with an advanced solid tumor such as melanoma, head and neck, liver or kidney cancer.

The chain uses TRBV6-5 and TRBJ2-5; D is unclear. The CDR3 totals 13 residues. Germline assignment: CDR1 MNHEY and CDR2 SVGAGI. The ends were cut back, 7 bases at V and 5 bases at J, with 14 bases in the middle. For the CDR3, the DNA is TGTGCCAGCACCAACCGGGTGCGCGAGACCCAGTACTTC. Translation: CASTNRVRETQYF.

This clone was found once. CDR3 protein: CASSLQLIGAPHNEQFF. As DNA, the CDR3 is TGCGCCAGCAGCCTCCAATTAATCGGGGCCCCCCACAATGAGCAGTTCTTC. This chain connects TRBV4-1 to TRBJ2-1; D possibly uses TRBD1 or TRBD2 (5 bases each). Germline V gives CDR1 MGHRA, CDR2 YSYEKL. With 4 bases removed from V and 5 bases from J, the gap between germline ends came to 21 bases. CDR3 length: 17 residues.

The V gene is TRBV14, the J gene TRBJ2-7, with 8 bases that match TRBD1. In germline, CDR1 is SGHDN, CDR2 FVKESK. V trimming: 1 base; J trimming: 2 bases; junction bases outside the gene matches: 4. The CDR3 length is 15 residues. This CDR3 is CASSQGTGIAYEQYF. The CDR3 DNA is TGTGCCAGCAGCCAAGGGACAGGGATAGCCTACGAGCAGTACTTC. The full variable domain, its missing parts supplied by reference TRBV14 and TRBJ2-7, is EAGVTQFPSHSVIEKGQTVTLRCDPISGHDNLYWYRRVMGKEIKFLLHFVKESKQDESGMPNNRFLAERTGGTYSTLKVQPAELEDSGVYFCASSQGTGIAYEQYFGPGTRLTVT.

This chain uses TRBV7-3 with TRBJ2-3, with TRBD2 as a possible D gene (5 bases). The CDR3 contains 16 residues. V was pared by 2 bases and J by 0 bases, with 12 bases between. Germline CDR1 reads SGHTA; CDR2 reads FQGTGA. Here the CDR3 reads CASSLWVASSTDTQYF. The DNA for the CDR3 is TGTGCCAGCAGCTTATGGGTAGCGTCTAGCACAGATACGCAGTATTTT. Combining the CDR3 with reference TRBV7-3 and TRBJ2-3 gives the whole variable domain GAGVSQTPSNKVTEKGKYVELRCDPISGHTALYWYRQSLGQGPEFLIYFQGTGAADDSGLPNDRFFAVRPEGSVSTLKIQRTERGDSAVYLCASSLWVASSTDTQYFGPGTRLTVL.

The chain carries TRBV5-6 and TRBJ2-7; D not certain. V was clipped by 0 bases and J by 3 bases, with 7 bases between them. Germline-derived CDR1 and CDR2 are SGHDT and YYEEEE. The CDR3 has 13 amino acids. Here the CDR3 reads CASSLAAGYEQYF. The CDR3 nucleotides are TGTGCCAGCAGCTTGGCGGCAGGCTACGAGCAGTACTTC.

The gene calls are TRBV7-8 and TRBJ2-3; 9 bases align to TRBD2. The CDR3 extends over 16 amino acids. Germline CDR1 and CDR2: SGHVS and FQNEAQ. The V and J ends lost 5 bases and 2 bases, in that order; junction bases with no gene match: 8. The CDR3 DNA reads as TGTGCCAGCAGCCTGACTAGCGGAGGGCTCACAGATACGCAGTATTTT. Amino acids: CASSLTSGGLTDTQYF.

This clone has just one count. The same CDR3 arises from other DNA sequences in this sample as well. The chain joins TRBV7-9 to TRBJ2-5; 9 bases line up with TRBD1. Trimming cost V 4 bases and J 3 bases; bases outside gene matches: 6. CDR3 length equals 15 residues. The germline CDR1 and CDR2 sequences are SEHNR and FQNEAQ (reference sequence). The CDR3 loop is CASSSYRDREETQYF. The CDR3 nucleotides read TGTGCCAGCAGCTCATACCGGGACAGGGAAGAGACCCAGTACTTC.

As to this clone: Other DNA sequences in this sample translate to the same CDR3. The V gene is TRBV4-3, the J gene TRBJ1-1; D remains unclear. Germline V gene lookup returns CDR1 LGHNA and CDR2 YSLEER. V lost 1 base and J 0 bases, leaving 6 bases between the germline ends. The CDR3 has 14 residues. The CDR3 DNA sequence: TGCGCCAGCAGCCAAGGAGTACTGAACACTGAAGCTTTCTTT. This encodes CASSQGVLNTEAFF.

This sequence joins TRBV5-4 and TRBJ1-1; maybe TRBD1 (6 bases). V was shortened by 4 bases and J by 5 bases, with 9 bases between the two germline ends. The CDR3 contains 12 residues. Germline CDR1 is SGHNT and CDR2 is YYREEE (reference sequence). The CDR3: CASSTGFTEAFF. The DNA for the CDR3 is TGTGCCAGCAGCACAGGGTTTACTGAAGCTTTCTTT.

CDR3 sequence (DNA): TGCGCCAGCAGCCGCAACTACAATGAGCAGTTCTTC. Translation gives CASSRNYNEQFF. The chain has TRBV4-1 and TRBJ2-1; unclear D gene. Germline lookup yields CDR1 MGHRA and CDR2 YSYEKL. The CDR3 covers 12 residues. Between the trimmed V and J ends, which lost 4 bases and 3 bases, there was a span of 4 bases.

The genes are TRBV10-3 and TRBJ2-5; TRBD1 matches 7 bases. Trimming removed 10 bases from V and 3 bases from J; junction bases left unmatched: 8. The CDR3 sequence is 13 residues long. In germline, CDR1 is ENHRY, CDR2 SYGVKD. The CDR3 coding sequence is TGTGCCACCAAGGGAACAGGGGAAGAGACCCAGTACTTC. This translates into CATKGTGEETQYF.

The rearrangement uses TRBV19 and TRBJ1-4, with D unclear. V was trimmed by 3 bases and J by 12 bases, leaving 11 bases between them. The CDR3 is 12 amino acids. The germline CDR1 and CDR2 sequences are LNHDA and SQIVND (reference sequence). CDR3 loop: CASSMETIELFF. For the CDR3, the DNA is TGTGCCAGTAGTATGGAGACGATAGAACTGTTTTTT.

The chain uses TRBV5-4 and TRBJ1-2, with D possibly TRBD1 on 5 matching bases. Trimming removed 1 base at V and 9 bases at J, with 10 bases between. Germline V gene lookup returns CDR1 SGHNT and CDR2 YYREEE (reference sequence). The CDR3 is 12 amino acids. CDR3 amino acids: CASSLQGDRYTF. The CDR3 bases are TGTGCCAGCAGCTTGCAGGGAGACCGCTACACCTTC.

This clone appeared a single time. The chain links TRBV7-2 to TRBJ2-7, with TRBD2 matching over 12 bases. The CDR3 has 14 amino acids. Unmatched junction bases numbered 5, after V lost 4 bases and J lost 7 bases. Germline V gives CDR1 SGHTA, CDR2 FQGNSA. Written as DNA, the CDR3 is TGTGCCAGCAGCTCCCTAGCGGGAGGGCTGGAGCAGTACTTC. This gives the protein CASSSLAGGLEQYF. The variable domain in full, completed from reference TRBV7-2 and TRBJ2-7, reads GAGVSQSPSNKVTEKGKDVELRCDPISGHTALYWYRQSLGQGLEFLIYFQGNSAPDKSGLPSDRFSAERTGGSVSTLTIQRTQQEDSAVYLCASSSLAGGLEQYFGPGTRLTVT.

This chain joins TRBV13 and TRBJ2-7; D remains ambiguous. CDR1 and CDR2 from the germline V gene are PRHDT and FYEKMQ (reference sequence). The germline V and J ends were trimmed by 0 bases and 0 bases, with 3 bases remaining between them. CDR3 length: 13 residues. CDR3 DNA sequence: TGTGCCAGCAGCTTAGGGCCCTCCTACGAGCAGTACTTC. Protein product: CASSLGPSYEQYF.

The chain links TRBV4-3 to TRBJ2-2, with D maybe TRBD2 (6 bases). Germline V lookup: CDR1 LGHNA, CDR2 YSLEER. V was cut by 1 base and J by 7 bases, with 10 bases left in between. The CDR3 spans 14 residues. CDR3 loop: CASSQVMGGGELFF. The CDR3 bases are TGCGCCAGCAGCCAAGTCATGGGGGGCGGGGAGCTGTTTTTT.

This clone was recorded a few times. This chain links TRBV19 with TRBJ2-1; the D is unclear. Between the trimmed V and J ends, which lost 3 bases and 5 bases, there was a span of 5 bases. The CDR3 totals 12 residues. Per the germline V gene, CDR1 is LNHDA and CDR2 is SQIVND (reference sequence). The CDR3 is CASSIGHNEQFF. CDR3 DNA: TGTGCCAGTAGTATCGGCCACAATGAGCAGTTCTTC.

Here the CDR3 DNA reads TGTGCCAGCAGCTTAGCGGGAGATTACACCGGGGAGCTGTTTTTT. It specifies CASSLAGDYTGELFF. The chain uses TRBV7-6 and TRBJ2-2, with D maybe TRBD2 (5 bases). The CDR3 is 15 amino acids. Trimming pared 0 bases from V and 3 bases from J, leaving 8 bases between. CDR1 SGHVS and CDR2 FNYEAQ come from the germline V gene.

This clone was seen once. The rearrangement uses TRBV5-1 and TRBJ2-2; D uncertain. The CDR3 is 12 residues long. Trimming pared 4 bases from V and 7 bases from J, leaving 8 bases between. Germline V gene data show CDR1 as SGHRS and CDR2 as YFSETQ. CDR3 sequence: CASSVNGGELFF. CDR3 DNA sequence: TGCGCCAGCAGCGTCAATGGCGGGGAGCTGTTTTTT.

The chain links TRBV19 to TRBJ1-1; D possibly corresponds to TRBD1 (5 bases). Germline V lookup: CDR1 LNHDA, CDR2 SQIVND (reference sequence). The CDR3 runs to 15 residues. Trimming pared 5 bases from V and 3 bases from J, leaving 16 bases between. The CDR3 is CASSAGLLADTEAFF. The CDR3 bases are TGTGCCAGTAGTGCGGGACTACTGGCGGACACTGAAGCTTTCTTT.

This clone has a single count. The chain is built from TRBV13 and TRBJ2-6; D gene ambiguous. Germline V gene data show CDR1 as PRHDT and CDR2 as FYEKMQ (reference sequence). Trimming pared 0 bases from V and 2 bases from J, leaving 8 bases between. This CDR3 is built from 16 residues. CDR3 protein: CASSLGGEPGANVLTF. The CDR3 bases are TGTGCCAGCAGCTTAGGTGGGGAACCTGGGGCCAACGTCCTGACTTTC.

The CDR3 loop reads CASSLSSGRLYNEQFF. The DNA of the CDR3 is TGTGCCAGCAGTTTATCTAGCGGGAGGCTCTACAATGAGCAGTTCTTC. The gene calls are TRBV27 and TRBJ2-1, with TRBD2 identical over 10 bases. Trimming removed 0 bases from V and 3 bases from J; junction bases left unmatched: 2. Germline CDR1 and CDR2: MNHEY and SMNVEV (reference sequence). The CDR3 is 16 amino acids.

DNA of the CDR3: TGTGCCAGCAGCTTAGTGATTTTGCGGGTGGCCGTTGGCGGTACGCAGTATTTT. It yields the protein CASSLVILRVAVGGTQYF. J is TRBJ2-3 and V is TRBV7-2; D is possibly TRBD2 (5 bases). The CDR3 loop spans 18 amino acids. With 1 base removed from V and 8 bases from J, the gap between germline ends came to 25 bases. Germline V lookup: CDR1 SGHTA, CDR2 FQGNSA.

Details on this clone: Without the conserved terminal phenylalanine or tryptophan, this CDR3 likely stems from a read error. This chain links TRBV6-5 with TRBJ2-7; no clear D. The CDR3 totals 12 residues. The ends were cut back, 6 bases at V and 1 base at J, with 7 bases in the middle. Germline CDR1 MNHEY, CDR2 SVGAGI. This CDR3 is CASRGNSYEQYL. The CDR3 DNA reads TGTGCCAGCAGGGGCAATTCCTACGAGCAGTACCTC.

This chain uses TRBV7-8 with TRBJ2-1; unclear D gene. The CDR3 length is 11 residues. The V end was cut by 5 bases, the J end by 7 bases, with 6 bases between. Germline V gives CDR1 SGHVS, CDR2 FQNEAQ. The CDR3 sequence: CASSRYNEQFF. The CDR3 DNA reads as TGTGCCAGCAGCCGTTATAATGAGCAGTTCTTC.

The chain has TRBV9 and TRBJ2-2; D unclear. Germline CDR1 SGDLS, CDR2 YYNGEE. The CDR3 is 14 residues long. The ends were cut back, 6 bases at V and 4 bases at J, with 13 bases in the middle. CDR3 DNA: TGTGCCAGCAAAGGTCCTTGGGGCACCGGGGAGCTGTTTTTT. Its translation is CASKGPWGTGELFF.

The CDR3 region is CASSFPGLAPHEQFF. CDR3 nucleotides: TGTGCCAGCAGCTTCCCTGGACTAGCCCCCCATGAGCAGTTCTTC. The chain recombines TRBV11-2 with TRBJ2-1; TRBD2 matches 8 bases. Germline CDR1 is SGHAT and CDR2 is FQNNGV. The V and J ends lost 3 bases and 8 bases, in that order; junction bases with no gene match: 9. This CDR3 has 15 residues.

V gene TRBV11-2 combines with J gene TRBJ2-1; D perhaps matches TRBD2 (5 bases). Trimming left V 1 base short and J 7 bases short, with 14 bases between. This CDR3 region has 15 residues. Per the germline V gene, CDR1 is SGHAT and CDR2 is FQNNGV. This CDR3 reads CASSLGPSGRNEQFF. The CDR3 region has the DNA TGTGCCAGCAGCTTAGGTCCCAGCGGAAGGAATGAGCAGTTCTTC. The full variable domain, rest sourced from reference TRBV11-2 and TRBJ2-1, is EAGVAQSPRYKIIEKRQSVAFWCNPISGHATLYWYQQILGQGPKLLIQFQNNGVVDDSQLPKDRFSAERLKGVDSTLKIQPAKLEDSAVYLCASSLGPSGRNEQFFGPGTRLTVL.

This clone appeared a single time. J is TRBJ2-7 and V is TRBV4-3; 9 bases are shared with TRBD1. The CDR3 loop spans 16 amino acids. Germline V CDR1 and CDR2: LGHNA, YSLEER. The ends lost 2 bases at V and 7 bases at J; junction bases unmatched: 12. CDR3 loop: CASSQLFGTGPSEQYF. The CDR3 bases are TGCGCCAGCAGCCAACTCTTCGGGACAGGGCCCTCGGAGCAGTACTTC.

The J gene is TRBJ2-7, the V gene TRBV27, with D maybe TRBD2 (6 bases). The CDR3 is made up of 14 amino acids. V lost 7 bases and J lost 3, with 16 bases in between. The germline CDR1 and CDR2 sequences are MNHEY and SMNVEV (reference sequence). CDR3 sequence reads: CASTQSRGFYEQYF. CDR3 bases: TGTGCCAGCACCCAATCGCGGGGTTTCTACGAGCAGTACTTC.